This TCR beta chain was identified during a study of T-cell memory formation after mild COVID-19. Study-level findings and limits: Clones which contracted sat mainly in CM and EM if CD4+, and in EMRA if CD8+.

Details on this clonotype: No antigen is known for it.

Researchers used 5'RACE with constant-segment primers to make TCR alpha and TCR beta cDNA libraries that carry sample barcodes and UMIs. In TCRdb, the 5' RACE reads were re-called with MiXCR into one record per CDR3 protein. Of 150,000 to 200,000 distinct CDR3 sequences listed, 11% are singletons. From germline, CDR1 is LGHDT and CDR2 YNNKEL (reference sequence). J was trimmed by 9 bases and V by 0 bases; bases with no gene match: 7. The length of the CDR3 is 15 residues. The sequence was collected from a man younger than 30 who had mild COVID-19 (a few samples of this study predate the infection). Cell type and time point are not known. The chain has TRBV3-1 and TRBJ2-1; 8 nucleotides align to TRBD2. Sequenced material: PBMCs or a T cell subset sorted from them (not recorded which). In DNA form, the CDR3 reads TGTGCCAGCAGCCAAGATCCGTTGACTAGCGCTGAGCAGTTCTTC. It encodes CASSQDPLTSAEQFF.